This T cell receptor beta chain was recovered during a study of CD8+ T cells in alopecia areata. Comments on this clone: Its specificity is not known.

Notes on the study in general: Lesional scalp, especially alopecia totalis/universalis, showed higher clonality than normal scalp.

Treatment noted: oral pan-JAK inhibitor, 5-10 mg twice daily. Trimming cost V 8 bases and J 1 base, with 11 bases left between them. CDR1 and CDR2 from the germline V gene are SQVTM and ANQGSEA. This CDR3 has 12 residues. Isolated RNA was reverse transcribed into cDNA used as the sequencing template. The protocol was immunoSEQ multiplex PCR, while the TCRdb copy is restricted to in-frame clones and leaves out a portion. Of over 95,000 clones in the sample, approximately 66% were seen once. The chain couples TRBV29-1 to TRBJ1-1; unclear D gene. The material was CD8+ T cells sorted from blood, obtained at week 4, from a patient treated with tofacitinib. The receptor was derived from a human donor with alopecia areata. The CDR3 protein is CSSFRRNTEAFF. In DNA, the CDR3 is TGCAGCTCATTCCGTAGGAACACTGAAGCTTTCTTT.